The rows below give T cell receptor beta chains drawn from one sample of a study of blood T cells in healthy people across ages. Using its own MiXCR run on the 5' RACE reads, TCRdb lists one record per CDR3 protein. The data show almost 1 million distinct CDR3 sequences, with 45% to 60% seen just once and roughly a fifth held by the top ten. What was sequenced was blood. The origin of the receptors is a woman aged 55-69 years in good health. CDR3s include the opening cysteine and the closing phenylalanine or tryptophan. The order of the fields is J gene, clone size, D gene, V gene, CDR3 protein, CDR3 DNA. The D gene is left open where the match is weak. Some rows have no size entry. The others give once, few or many, or a class for an expanded clone.

TRBJ2-4 few NA TRBV18 CASSPVAGAKNIQYF TGTGCCAGCTCACCGGTGGCGGGAGCCAAAAACATTCAGTACTTC
TRBJ1-2 few TRBD1 TRBV6-6 CASRWDRGYGYTF TGTGCCAGCAGATGGGACAGGGGCTATGGCTACACCTTC
TRBJ2-1 few NA TRBV3-1 CASSQGTGGTEQFF TGTGCCAGCAGCCAAGGTACTGGGGGAACTGAGCAGTTCTTC
TRBJ2-3 NA NA TRBV29-1 CSVEGRIKGGTDTQYF TGCAGCGTTGAAGGAAGGATAAAAGGGGGCACAGATACGCAGTATTTT
TRBJ2-1 NA NA TRBV5-5 CASRGWASSESYNEQFF TGTGCCAGCAGGGGGTGGGCGTCTAGCGAGTCCTACAATGAGCAGTTCTTC
TRBJ2-4 NA NA TRBV4-1 CASSQDRGLAKNIQYF TGCGCCAGCAGCCAAGATCGGGGACTAGCCAAAAACATTCAGTACTTC
TRBJ2-7 NA NA TRBV7-3 CAGGESGGSLQYF TGTGCCGGTGGGGAGAGTGGAGGATCCCTGCAGTACTTC
TRBJ2-2 many TRBD2 TRBV12-5 CASAPGTSDSGELFF TGTGCTAGTGCTCCCGGGACTAGCGATTCCGGGGAGCTGTTTTTT
TRBJ2-7 NA TRBD2 TRBV27 CACSSWTSFPYEQYF TGTGCCTGCAGTTCGTGGACTAGTTTCCCCTACGAGCAGTACTTC
TRBJ2-7 NA TRBD2 TRBV11-1 CASRLAGPYNEQYF TGTGCCAGCAGACTAGCGGGCCCCTACAATGAGCAGTACTTC
TRBJ1-2 few NA TRBV7-2 CASNTGPVYGYTF TGTGCCAGCAACACAGGACCCGTCTATGGCTACACCTTC
TRBJ1-5 NA NA TRBV7-9 CASSSINEGQPQHF TGTGCCAGCAGCTCTATCAATGAGGGTCAGCCCCAGCATTTT
TRBJ2-5 NA NA TRBV3-1 CASSQDYTEGETQYF TGTGCCAGCAGCCAAGATTACACGGAGGGAGAGACCCAGTACTTC
TRBJ1-5 NA NA TRBV10-3 CAISVSNQPQHF TGTGCCATCAGTGTCAGCAATCAGCCCCAGCATTTT
TRBJ2-6 few NA TRBV7-2 CASSLAAAAGANVLTF TGTGCCAGCAGCTTAGCGGCGGCAGCTGGGGCCAACGTCCTGACTTTC
TRBJ2-1 NA NA TRBV20-1 CSAPPLSAYNEQFF TGCAGTGCTCCCCCCTTGTCAGCCTACAATGAGCAGTTCTTC
TRBJ2-2 NA TRBD2 TRBV4-2 CASSQQTVAGGPGTGELFF TGTGCCAGCAGCCAGCAGACCGTAGCGGGAGGGCCCGGCACCGGGGAGCTGTTTTTT
TRBJ2-2 NA NA TRBV21-1 CASSKSTGELFF TGTGCCAGCAGCAAGAGCACCGGGGAGCTGTTTTTT
TRBJ1-2 NA NA TRBV6-6 CASSPSSAGLVFF TGTGCCAGCAGCCCATCCTCGGCAGGGCTGGTGTTCTTC